One sample yielded the 30 T cell receptor beta chains listed below, sequenced in a study of blood T cell repertoires in COVID-19. The assay was immunoSEQ multiplex PCR, and TCRdb's table has in-frame clones only and misses some. The table lists some 270,000 clones, more than 75% of them singletons. The sample taken for sequencing was peripheral blood. The receptors were sampled from a man in his forties or fifties with active or convalescent COVID-19.

This clone was counted once. DNA of the CDR3: TGTGCCAGCAGCCACCCCAGCTCCTACAATGAGCAGTTCTTC. This sequence encodes CASSHPSSYNEQFF. The rearrangement joins TRBV7-9 to TRBJ2-1; D is unclear. The V end was cut by 5 bases, the J end by 0 bases, with 8 bases between. This CDR3 spans 14 amino acids. Germline CDR1 SEHNR, CDR2 FQNEAQ (reference sequence).

The chain has TRBV9 and TRBJ2-7; 14 bases fit TRBD2. V shed 4 bases and J 5 bases; nucleotides not matched to a gene: 14. CDR1 SGDLS and CDR2 YYNGEE come from the germline V gene. The CDR3 runs to 18 residues. CDR3 bases: TGTGCCAGCAGCCCCCGACTAGCGGGGGGGAGTTTAATCAACGAGCAGTACTTC. Translation gives CASSPRLAGGSLINEQYF.

This chain links TRBV5-6 with TRBJ1-4, with 7 positions matching TRBD1. The CDR3 is 15 residues long. Trimming took 3 bases from V and 8 from J; bases not matched to a gene: 10. Germline CDR1 SGHDT, CDR2 YYEEEE. The CDR3 reads CASSWWTGDREKLFF. The CDR3 nucleotides are TGTGCCAGCAGCTGGTGGACAGGAGACCGGGAAAAACTGTTTTTT. The full variable domain, its missing parts supplied by reference TRBV5-6 and TRBJ1-4, is DAGVTQSPTHLIKTRGQQVTLRCSPKSGHDTVSWYQQALGQGPQFIFQYYEEEERQRGNFPDRFSGHQFPNYSSELNVNALLLGDSALYLCASSWWTGDREKLFFGSGTQLSVL.

The chain recombines TRBV2 with TRBJ2-5, with 7 bases matching TRBD1. Losses at the gene ends were 4 bases for V and 5 bases for J; bases not matched to a gene: 7. The length of the CDR3 is 14 residues. The germline CDR1 and CDR2 sequences are SNHLY and FYNNEI. This CDR3 reads CASSVQGSGETQYF. The CDR3, as DNA: TGTGCCAGCAGTGTACAGGGGAGCGGTGAGACCCAGTACTTC.

The gene calls are TRBV12-3 or TRBV12-4 and TRBJ2-3; no firm D call. V lost 6 bases to trimming and J lost 7 bases, with 11 bases between them. CDR3 length: 12 residues. The chain's CDR3 is CASSPAANTQYF. CDR3 nucleotide sequence: TGTGCCAGCAGCCCTGCGGCGAATACGCAGTATTTT.

The V gene is TRBV24-1, the J gene TRBJ1-1, with D unclear. The CDR3 has 17 residues. The germline CDR1 and CDR2 sequences are KGHDR and SFDVKD. Trimming removed 6 bases from V and 1 base from J, with 20 bases in between. CDR3 sequence reads: CATSRQLPLQKNTEAFF. In DNA form, the CDR3 reads TGTGCCACCAGTCGTCAGTTACCGCTGCAAAAGAACACTGAAGCTTTCTTT.

This sequence joins TRBV5-1 and TRBJ1-1, with unresolved D. Germline V gene sequence: CDR1 SGHRS, CDR2 YFSETQ. The CDR3 is made up of 15 amino acids. Deletions cut 0 bases from V and 1 base from J, with 10 bases between. The CDR3 loop is CASSLGWQENTEAFF. DNA of the CDR3: TGCGCCAGCAGCTTGGGGTGGCAGGAGAACACTGAAGCTTTCTTT.

This clone was recorded only once. The chain employs TRBV2 and TRBJ2-7; maybe TRBD2 (5 bases). Germline-derived CDR1 and CDR2 are SNHLY and FYNNEI. The V gene lost 6 bases and the J gene lost 2 bases, with 14 bases spanning the gap. CDR3 size: 14 residues. The CDR3 region has the DNA TGTGCCAGCAGCAAATACCGGGGAACCTACGAGCAGTACTTC. It encodes CASSKYRGTYEQYF.

The V gene is TRBV2, the J gene TRBJ1-6, with 8 bases aligning to TRBD1. The CDR3 is 14 residues long. Germline V CDR1 and CDR2: SNHLY, FYNNEI. V lost 1 base, J lost 8 bases, and 1 base stayed unmatched. The DNA for the CDR3 is TGTGCCAGCAGTGAAGGACAGGGGTATTCACCCCTCCACTTT. This translates into CASSEGQGYSPLHF.

The chain carries TRBV10-2 and TRBJ1-4; 7 bases fit TRBD1. Germline values: CDR1 WSHSY, CDR2 SAAADI. The CDR3 contains 15 residues. V dropped 6 bases and J dropped 0; count of bases not matched to a gene: 4. This CDR3 reads CASRSRGATNEKLFF. For the CDR3, the DNA is TGCGCCAGCAGAAGCAGGGGGGCAACTAATGAAAAACTGTTTTTT.

This sequence joins TRBV6-2 or TRBV6-3 and TRBJ2-7, with 7 bases that match TRBD2. J was trimmed by 3 bases and V by 3 bases; bases with no gene match: 5. The length of the CDR3 is 14 residues. Germline V CDR1 and CDR2: MNHEY, SVGEGT. The CDR3 DNA sequence: TGTGCCAGCAGTTATTTGCGGGAGTTCTACGAGCAGTACTTC. Protein product: CASSYLREFYEQYF.

This clone was counted a few times. The chain recombines TRBV5-5 with TRBJ1-4, with 8 bases aligning to TRBD1. The V gene's germline CDR1 is SGHKS and CDR2 YYEKEE (reference sequence). J lost 7 bases, V lost 0 bases, and 8 bases had no gene match. This CDR3 region has 16 residues. The CDR3 region has the DNA TGTGCCAGCAGCTTGGCTAGACAGGGGAGCTCTGAAAAACTGTTTTTT. This codes for CASSLARQGSSEKLFF.

This chain connects TRBV15 to TRBJ1-2; TRBD1 is a possible D gene (5 bases). The CDR3 covers 14 residues. Trimming cost V 0 bases and J 4 bases, with 9 bases left between them. CDR1 and CDR2 (germline): LNHNV, YYDKDF (reference sequence). The CDR3 sequence: CATSRDSGLYGYTF. CDR3 bases: TGTGCCACCAGCAGAGATTCAGGGCTCTATGGCTACACCTTC.

The chain is built from TRBV9 and TRBJ2-7, with D perhaps TRBD2 (6 bases). The CDR3 loop spans 16 amino acids. CDR1 SGDLS and CDR2 YYNGEE come from the germline V gene. V was trimmed by 3 bases and J by 0 bases, leaving 16 bases between them. CDR3 residues: CASSADGGKSSYEQYF. CDR3 coding DNA: TGTGCCAGCAGCGCAGATGGGGGGAAGAGCTCCTACGAGCAGTACTTC.

The sample holds one count of this clone. This chain joins TRBV10-3 and TRBJ2-1; TRBD2 agrees at 15 bases. This CDR3 contains 16 residues. The V segment lost 4 bases and the J segment 9 bases; nucleotides outside the gene matches: 7. The V gene's germline CDR1 is ENHRY and CDR2 SYGVKD. The CDR3 region is CAISGGLAGGPGEQFF. CDR3 nucleotide sequence: TGTGCCATCAGTGGGGGACTAGCGGGGGGCCCTGGTGAGCAGTTCTTC.

The CDR3 reads CASSQEGGAAERLSPLHF. As DNA, the CDR3 is TGCGCCAGCAGCCAAGAGGGAGGGGCAGCGGAAAGACTTTCACCCCTCCACTTT. The rearrangement joins TRBV4-1 to TRBJ1-6; a weak D match, TRBD1 (5 bases). Germline V gene lookup returns CDR1 MGHRA and CDR2 YSYEKL. V was shortened by 0 bases and J by 9 bases, with 21 bases between the two germline ends. The CDR3 is made up of 18 amino acids.

The chain employs TRBV9 and TRBJ1-4, with no clear D. The CDR3 spans 13 residues. In germline, CDR1 is SGDLS, CDR2 YYNGEE. Trimming shortened V by 4 bases and J by 3 bases, and 7 bases separated the two germline ends. The CDR3 loop reads CASSSRSNEKLFF. The CDR3, as DNA: TGTGCCAGCAGCTCACGGTCTAATGAAAAACTGTTTTTT.

V gene TRBV15 combines with J gene TRBJ2-1; TRBD2 aligns across 10 bases. The J segment lost 1 base and the V segment lost 1 base, leaving 4 bases of the junction unmatched. The CDR3 loop spans 17 amino acids. Germline V lookup: CDR1 LNHNV, CDR2 YYDKDF (reference sequence). The CDR3 sequence is CATSRVSSGSSYNEQFF. The CDR3 DNA sequence: TGTGCCACCAGCAGAGTGTCTAGCGGGAGTTCCTACAATGAGCAGTTCTTC.

The chain recombines TRBV12-3 or TRBV12-4 with TRBJ1-3, with D uncertain. V lost 5 bases and J lost 2, with 7 bases in between. The CDR3 runs to 13 residues. CDR3 region: CASSPPAGNTIYF. The CDR3 nucleotides read TGTGCCAGCAGTCCCCCGGCTGGAAACACCATATATTTT.

The V call is TRBV5-5, the J call TRBJ2-3; D unclear. Germline CDR1 SGHKS, CDR2 YYEKEE (reference sequence). V was cut by 4 bases and J by 5 bases, with 8 bases left in between. The length of the CDR3 is 12 residues. The CDR3 spells CASSILVDTQYF. The DNA of the CDR3 is TGTGCCAGCAGCATCCTCGTAGATACGCAGTATTTT.

This chain connects TRBV3-1 (or the pseudogene TRBV3-2) to TRBJ2-7, with D possibly being TRBD1 (6 bases). Trimming stripped 4 bases from V and 6 bases from J, with 13 bases between. Germline-derived CDR1 and CDR2 are LGHDT and YNNKEL (reference sequence). This CDR3 is 13 amino acids long. The CDR3 region has the DNA TGTGCCAGCAGCCCCCAATACAGGGCCGAGCAGTACTTC. Translation gives CASSPQYRAEQYF.

The chain couples TRBV5-6 to TRBJ2-2, with D tentatively TRBD2 (5 bases). V lost 4 bases and J 1 base, leaving 14 bases between the germline ends. CDR3 length equals 16 residues. CDR1 is SGHDT, CDR2 YYEEEE, per germline. Here the CDR3 reads CASSRGGHLNTGELFF. As DNA, the CDR3 is TGTGCCAGCAGCCGGGGTGGGCACTTGAACACCGGGGAGCTGTTTTTT.

This chain links TRBV9 with TRBJ2-1; 8 nucleotides match TRBD2. V dropped 0 bases and J dropped 1; count of bases not matched to a gene: 9. Germline lookup yields CDR1 SGDLS and CDR2 YYNGEE. CDR3 size: 18 residues. The CDR3, as DNA: TGTGCCAGCAGCGTAGCTACGGGACTAGGGATATCCTACAATGAGCAGTTCTTC. Translation gives CASSVATGLGISYNEQFF.

The chain's CDR3 is CSVVGLGLNEQFF. CDR3 bases: TGCAGCGTTGTGGGACTAGGCCTGAATGAGCAGTTCTTC. The chain recombines TRBV29-1 with TRBJ2-1; 8 nucleotides align to TRBD2. V gave up 4 bases and J gave up 7 bases; unmatched junction bases: 6. This CDR3 comprises 13 residues. From germline, CDR1 is SQVTM and CDR2 ANQGSEA.

The genes are TRBV12-5 and TRBJ1-3; TRBD1 matches 7 bases. This CDR3 comprises 16 residues. The V gene end was trimmed by 0 bases and the J gene end by 2 bases; junction bases not matched to a gene: 4. CDR1 and CDR2 from the germline V gene are LGHNT and FRNRAP. This CDR3 is CASGLVQGTAGNTIYF. The CDR3 DNA sequence: TGTGCTAGTGGTTTGGTACAGGGGACGGCTGGAAACACCATATATTTT.

The V call is TRBV12-5, the J call TRBJ1-1; TRBD1 agrees at 10 bases. The CDR3 length is 12 residues. J lost 7 bases, V lost 4 bases, and 0 bases had no gene match. Germline V CDR1 and CDR2: LGHNT, FRNRAP. Written as DNA, the CDR3 is TGTGCTAGTGGTTGGGACAGGGGTGAAGCTTTCTTT. Translation: CASGWDRGEAFF.

This clone appeared a single time. V gene TRBV6-1 combines with J gene TRBJ2-1; 9 positions agree with TRBD1. In germline, CDR1 is MNHNS, CDR2 SASEGT. Germline trimming cut 3 bases from V and 10 bases from J; bases unmatched to any gene: 13. The CDR3 extends over 16 amino acids. CDR3 residues: CASSDPYGQGSEEQFF. The DNA of the CDR3 is TGTGCCAGCAGTGACCCTTACGGACAGGGGTCGGAGGAGCAGTTCTTC.

J is TRBJ2-3 and V is TRBV28; the match to TRBD2 covers 13 bases. Trimming at V came to 6 bases and at J to 3 bases, leaving 6 bases not matched to a gene. CDR1 is MDHEN, CDR2 SYDVKM, per germline. The CDR3 contains 16 residues. CDR3 loop: CASSPRTSGGTDTQYF. The CDR3, as DNA: TGTGCCAGCAGCCCGAGGACTAGCGGGGGTACAGATACGCAGTATTTT.

The V gene is TRBV5-4, the J gene TRBJ1-1; D unclear. The CDR3 totals 12 residues. Germline CDR1 and CDR2: SGHNT and YYREEE (reference sequence). Trimming left V 5 bases short and J 1 base short, with 6 bases between. CDR3 DNA: TGTGCCAGCAGGTCTCCGAACACTGAAGCTTTCTTT. Protein: CASRSPNTEAFF.

This chain joins TRBV7-9 and TRBJ2-7, with 10 bases matching TRBD1. Germline V gives CDR1 SEHNR, CDR2 FQNEAQ (reference sequence). J was trimmed by 5 bases and V by 4 bases; bases with no gene match: 5. CDR3 length: 14 amino acids. CDR3 coding DNA: TGTGCCAGCAGCTCCGGGACAGGGGTGGACGAGCAGTACTTC. Protein: CASSSGTGVDEQYF.